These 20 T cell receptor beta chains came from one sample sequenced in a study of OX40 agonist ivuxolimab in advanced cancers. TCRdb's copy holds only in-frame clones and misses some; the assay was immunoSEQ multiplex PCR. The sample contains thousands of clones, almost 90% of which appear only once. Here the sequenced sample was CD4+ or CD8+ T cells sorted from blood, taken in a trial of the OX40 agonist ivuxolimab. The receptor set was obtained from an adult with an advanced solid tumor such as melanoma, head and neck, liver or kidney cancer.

The CDR3 loop reads CASRPLAAYNEQFF. CDR3 nucleotides: TGTGCCAGCAGGCCACTAGCGGCCTACAATGAGCAGTTCTTC. V gene TRBV6-1 combines with J gene TRBJ2-1; 8 positions match TRBD2. Germline CDR1 is MNHNS and CDR2 is SASEGT. V was clipped by 6 bases and J by 2 bases; unmatched bases: 3. This CDR3 is built from 14 residues.

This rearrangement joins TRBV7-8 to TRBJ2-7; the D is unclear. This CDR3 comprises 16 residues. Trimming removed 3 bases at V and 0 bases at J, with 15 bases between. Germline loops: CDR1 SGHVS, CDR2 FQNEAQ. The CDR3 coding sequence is TGTGCCAGCAGCTTCTTCGAAGGCGACGCCTCCTACGAGCAGTACTTC. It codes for CASSFFEGDASYEQYF. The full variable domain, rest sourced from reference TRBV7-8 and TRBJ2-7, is GAGVSQSPRYKVAKRGQDVALRCDPISGHVSLFWYQQALGQGPEFLTYFQNEAQLDKSGLPSDRFFAERPEGSVSTLKIQRTQQEDSAVYLCASSFFEGDASYEQYFGPGTRLTVT.

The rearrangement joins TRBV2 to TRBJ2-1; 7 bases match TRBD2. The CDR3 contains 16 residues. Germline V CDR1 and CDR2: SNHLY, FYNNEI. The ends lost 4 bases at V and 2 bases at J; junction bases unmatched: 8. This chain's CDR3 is CASSGGGAGAYNEQFF. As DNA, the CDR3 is TGTGCCAGCAGTGGGGGCGGGGCGGGAGCCTACAATGAGCAGTTCTTC.

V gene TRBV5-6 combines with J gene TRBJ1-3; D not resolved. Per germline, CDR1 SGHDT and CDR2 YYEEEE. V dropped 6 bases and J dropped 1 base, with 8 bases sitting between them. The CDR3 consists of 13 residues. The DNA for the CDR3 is TGTGCCAGCACGGACCTATCTGGAAACACCATATATTTT. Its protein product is CASTDLSGNTIYF.

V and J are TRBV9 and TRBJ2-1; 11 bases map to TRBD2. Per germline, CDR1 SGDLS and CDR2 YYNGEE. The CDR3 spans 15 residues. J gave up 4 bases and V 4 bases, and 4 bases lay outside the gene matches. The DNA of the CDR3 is TGTGCCAGCAGCTTTACTAGCGGGGGTTACAATGAGCAGTTCTTC. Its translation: CASSFTSGGYNEQFF.

The CDR3 DNA sequence: TGTGCCAGCAGTGCAAACTACAATGAGCAGTTCTTC. Translation gives CASSANYNEQFF. The chain couples TRBV27 to TRBJ2-1; D gene uncertain. The CDR3 length is 12 residues. V lost 5 bases to trimming and J lost 3 bases, with 5 bases between them. Germline CDR1 is MNHEY and CDR2 is SMNVEV (reference sequence).

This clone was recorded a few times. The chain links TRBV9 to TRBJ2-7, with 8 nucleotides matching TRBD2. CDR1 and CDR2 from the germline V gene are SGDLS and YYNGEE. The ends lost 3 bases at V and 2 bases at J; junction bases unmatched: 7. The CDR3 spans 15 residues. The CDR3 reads CASSALAGSTYEQYF. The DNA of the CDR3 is TGTGCCAGCAGCGCCTTAGCGGGATCCACCTACGAGCAGTACTTC.

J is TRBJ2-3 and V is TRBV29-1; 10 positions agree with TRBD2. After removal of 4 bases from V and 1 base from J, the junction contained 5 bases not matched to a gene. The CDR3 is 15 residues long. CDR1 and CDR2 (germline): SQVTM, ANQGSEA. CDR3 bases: TGCAGCGTTGTCTCTAGCGGGAGTGGCACAGATACGCAGTATTTT. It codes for CSVVSSGSGTDTQYF.

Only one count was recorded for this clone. CDR3 sequence reads: CASSPEGWETQYF. CDR3 DNA: TGTGCCAGCAGTCCCGAGGGCTGGGAGACCCAGTACTTC. V is TRBV25-1 and J is TRBJ2-5; D possibly corresponds to TRBD2 (5 bases). Trimming left V 5 bases short and J 5 bases short, with 12 bases between. CDR1 MGHDK and CDR2 SYGVNS come from the germline V gene. The CDR3 runs to 13 residues. The full variable domain, its missing parts supplied by reference TRBV25-1 and TRBJ2-5, is EADIYQTPRYLVIGTGKKITLECSQTMGHDKMYWYQQDPGMELHLIHYSYGVNSTEKGDLSSESTVSRIRTEHFPLTLESARPSHTSQYLCASSPEGWETQYFGPGTRLLVL.

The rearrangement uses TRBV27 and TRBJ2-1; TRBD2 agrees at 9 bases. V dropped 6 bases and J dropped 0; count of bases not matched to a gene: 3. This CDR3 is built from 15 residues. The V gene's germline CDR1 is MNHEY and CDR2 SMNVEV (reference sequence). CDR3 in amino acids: CASRMREGSYNEQFF. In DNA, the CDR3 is TGTGCCAGCAGGATGCGGGAGGGCTCCTACAATGAGCAGTTCTTC.

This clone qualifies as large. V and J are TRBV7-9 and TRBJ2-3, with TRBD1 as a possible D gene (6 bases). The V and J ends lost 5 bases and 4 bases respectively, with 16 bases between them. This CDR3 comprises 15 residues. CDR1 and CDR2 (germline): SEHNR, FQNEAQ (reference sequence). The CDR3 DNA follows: TGTGCCAGCAGCCCCCGGACAGTTGAGGCAGATACGCAGTATTTT. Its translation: CASSPRTVEADTQYF. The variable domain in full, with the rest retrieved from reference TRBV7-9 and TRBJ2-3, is DTGVSQNPRHKITKRGQNVTFRCDPISEHNRLYWYRQTLGQGPEFLTYFQNEAQLEKSRLLSDRFSAERPKGSFSTLEIQRTEQGDSAMYLCASSPRTVEADTQYFGPGTRLTVL.

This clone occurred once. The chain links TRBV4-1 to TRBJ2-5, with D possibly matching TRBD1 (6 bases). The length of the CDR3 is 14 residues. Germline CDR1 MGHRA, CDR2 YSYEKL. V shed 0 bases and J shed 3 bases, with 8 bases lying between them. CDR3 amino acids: CASSQEDRKETQYF. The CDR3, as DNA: TGCGCCAGCAGCCAAGAAGACAGGAAAGAGACCCAGTACTTC.

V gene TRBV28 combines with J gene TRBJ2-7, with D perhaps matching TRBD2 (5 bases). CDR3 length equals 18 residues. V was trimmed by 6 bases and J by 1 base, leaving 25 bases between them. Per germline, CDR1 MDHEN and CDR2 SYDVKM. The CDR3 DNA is TGTGCCAGCAGCCTCCACGGCTCTAGCCTCGAGATGTCCTACGAGCAGTACTTC. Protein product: CASSLHGSSLEMSYEQYF.

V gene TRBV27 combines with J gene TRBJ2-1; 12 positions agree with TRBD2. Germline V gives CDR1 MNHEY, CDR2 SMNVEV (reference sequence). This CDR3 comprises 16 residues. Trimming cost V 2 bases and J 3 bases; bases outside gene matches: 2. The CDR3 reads CASSLGLAGYYNEQFF. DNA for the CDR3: TGTGCCAGCAGTTTAGGACTAGCGGGATACTACAATGAGCAGTTCTTC.

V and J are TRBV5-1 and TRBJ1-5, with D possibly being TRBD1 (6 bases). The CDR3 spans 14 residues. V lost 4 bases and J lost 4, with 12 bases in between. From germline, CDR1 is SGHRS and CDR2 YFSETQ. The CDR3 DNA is TGCGCCAGCAGCCTATCCACAGGGAATCAGCCCCAGCATTTT. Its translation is CASSLSTGNQPQHF.

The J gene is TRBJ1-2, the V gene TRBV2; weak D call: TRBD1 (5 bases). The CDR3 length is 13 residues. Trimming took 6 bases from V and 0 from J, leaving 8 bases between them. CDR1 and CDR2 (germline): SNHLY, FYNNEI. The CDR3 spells CASRQTANYGYTF. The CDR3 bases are TGTGCCAGCAGACAGACAGCTAACTATGGCTACACCTTC.

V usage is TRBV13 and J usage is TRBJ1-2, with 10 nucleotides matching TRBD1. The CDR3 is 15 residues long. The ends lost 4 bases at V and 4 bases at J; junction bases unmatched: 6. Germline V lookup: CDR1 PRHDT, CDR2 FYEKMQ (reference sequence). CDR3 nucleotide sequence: TGTGCCAGCAGCTCTCGGGACAGGGGACTCTATGGCTACACCTTC. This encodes CASSSRDRGLYGYTF.

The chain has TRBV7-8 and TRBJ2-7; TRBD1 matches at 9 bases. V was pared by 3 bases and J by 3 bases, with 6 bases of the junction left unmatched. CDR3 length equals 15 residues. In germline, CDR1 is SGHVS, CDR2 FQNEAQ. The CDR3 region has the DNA TGTGCCAGCAGCTTGGACAGGGGAGGAGACTACGAGCAGTACTTC. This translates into CASSLDRGGDYEQYF.

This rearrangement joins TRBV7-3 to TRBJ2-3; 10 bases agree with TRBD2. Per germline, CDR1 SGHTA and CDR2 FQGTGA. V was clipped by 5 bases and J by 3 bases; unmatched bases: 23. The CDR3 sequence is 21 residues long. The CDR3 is CASSKMGASGSRVLGTDTQYF. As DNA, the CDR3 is TGTGCCAGCAGCAAAATGGGGGCTAGCGGGAGCCGGGTCCTTGGGACAGATACGCAGTATTTT.

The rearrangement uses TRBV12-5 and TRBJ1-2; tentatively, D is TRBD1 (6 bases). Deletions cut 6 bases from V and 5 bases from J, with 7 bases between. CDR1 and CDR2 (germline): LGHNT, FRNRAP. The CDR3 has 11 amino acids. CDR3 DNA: TGTGCTAGTGGCACAGGGTATGGCTACACCTTC. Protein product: CASGTGYGYTF. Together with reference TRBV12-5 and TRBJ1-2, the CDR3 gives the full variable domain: DARVTQTPRHKVTEMGQEVTMRCQPILGHNTVFWYRQTMMQGLELLAYFRNRAPLDDSGMPKDRFSAEMPDATLATLKIQPSEPRDSAVYFCASGTGYGYTFGSGTRLTVV.